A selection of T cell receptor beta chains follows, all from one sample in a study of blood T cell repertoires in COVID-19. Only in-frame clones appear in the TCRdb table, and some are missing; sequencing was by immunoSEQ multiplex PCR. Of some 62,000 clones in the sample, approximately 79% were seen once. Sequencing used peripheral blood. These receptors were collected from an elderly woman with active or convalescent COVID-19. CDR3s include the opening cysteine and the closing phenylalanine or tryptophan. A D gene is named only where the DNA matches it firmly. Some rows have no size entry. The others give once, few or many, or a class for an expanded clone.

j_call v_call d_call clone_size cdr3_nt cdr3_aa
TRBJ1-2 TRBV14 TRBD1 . TGTGCCAGCAGCCAGCTGGACAGGGGAAGTGATGGCTACACCTTC CASSQLDRGSDGYTF
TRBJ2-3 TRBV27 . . TGTGCCAGCAGTCCCAGACGGGGGGCAAGCACAGATACGCAGTATTTT CASSPRRGASTDTQYF
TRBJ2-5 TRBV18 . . TGTGCCAGCTCCCCCGACAGACAACAAGAGACCCAGTACTTC CASSPDRQQETQYF
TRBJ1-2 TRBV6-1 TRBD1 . TGTGCCAGCAGTGAAATAGGGACAGGGACGGGCAAGCATGGCTACACCTTC CASSEIGTGTGKHGYTF
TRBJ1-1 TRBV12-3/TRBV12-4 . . TGTGCCAGCAGCCTATTCCGCGCGGGGGCTTTCTTT CASSLFRAGAFF
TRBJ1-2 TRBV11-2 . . TGTGCCAGCAGCTTAAGCCGGGAGAGGGGCTACACCTTC CASSLSRERGYTF
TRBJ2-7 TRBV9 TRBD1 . TGTGCCAGCAGCGTAGCGGGACAGGGGGCTTGGCAGTACTTC CASSVAGQGAWQYF
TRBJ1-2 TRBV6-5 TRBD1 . TGTGCCAGCACCACAGGGGTCTATGGCTACACCTTC CASTTGVYGYTF
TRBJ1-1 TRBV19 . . TGTGCGCGAATCACGCCCCGCATGAACACTGAAGCTTTCTTT CARITPRMNTEAFF
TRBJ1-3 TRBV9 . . TGTGCCAGCAGCGTAGATCGACAGAGCTCTGGAAACACCATATATTTT CASSVDRQSSGNTIYF
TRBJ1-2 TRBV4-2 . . TGTGCCAGCAGCAGCCAAGGCGGGGGGCGAGGCTACACCTTC CASSSQGGGRGYTF
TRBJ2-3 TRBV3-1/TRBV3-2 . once TGTGCCAGCAGCCAAGGTACAGGAGACACAGATACGCAGTATTTT CASSQGTGDTDTQYF
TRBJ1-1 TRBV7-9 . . TGTGCCAGCAGCTTTGCAGGGGCCCCGAACACTGAAGCTTTCTTT CASSFAGAPNTEAFF
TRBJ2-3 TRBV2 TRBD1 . TGTGCCAGCAGTGAAAGACAGGGGGCTCCCAGTCAGTATTTT CASSERQGAPSQYF
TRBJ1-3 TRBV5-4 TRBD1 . TGTGCCAGCAGTACTCAGGGGGCGCTTGGAAACACCATATATTTT CASSTQGALGNTIYF
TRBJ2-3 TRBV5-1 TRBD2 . TGCGCCAGCAGCCTGGGGGCTAGCGGGGGTACGCAGTATTTT CASSLGASGGTQYF
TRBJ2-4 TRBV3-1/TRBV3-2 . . TGTGCCAGCAGCCACCCTTGGGCTCCTCCTACCGGACTGTACTTC CASSHPWAPPTGLYF
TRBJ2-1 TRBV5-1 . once TGCGCCAGCAGCTCCGGCACTAGCTCAAACTACAATGAGCAGTTCTTC CASSSGTSSNYNEQFF
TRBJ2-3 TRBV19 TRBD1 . TGTGCCACCCGACAGGGGTCAGATACGCAGTATTTT CATRQGSDTQYF
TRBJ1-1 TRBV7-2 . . TGTGCCAGCAGCCCCCGGCGGACTGAAGCTTTCTTT CASSPRRTEAFF
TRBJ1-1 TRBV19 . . TGTGCCAGTAGTATCTCAGATATGAACACTGAAGCTTTCTTT CASSISDMNTEAFF
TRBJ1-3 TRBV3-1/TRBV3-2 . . TGTGCCAGCAGCCAGGAGAGCTCTGGAAACACCATATATTTT CASSQESSGNTIYF
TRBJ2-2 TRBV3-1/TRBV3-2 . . TGTGCCAGCAGCCACGGGGCCGGGGAGCTGTTTTTT CASSHGAGELFF
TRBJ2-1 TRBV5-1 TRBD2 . TGCGCCAGCAGCTCGAGATCTAGCGGGGGGGACAATGAGCAGTTCTTC CASSSRSSGGDNEQFF
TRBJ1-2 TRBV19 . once TGTGCCAGTAGGGACATACGACTGGGTTCCTATGGCTACACCTTC CASRDIRLGSYGYTF
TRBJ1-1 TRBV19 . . TGTGCCAGTATTAGTTACTCAGGGACAACTGAAGCTTTCTTT CASISYSGTTEAFF
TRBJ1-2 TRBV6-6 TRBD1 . TGTGCCAGCAGTTCCATGGACAGGCAAAACCCCGGCTACACCTTC CASSSMDRQNPGYTF
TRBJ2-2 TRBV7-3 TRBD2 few TGTGCCAGCAGCCCTGGACTAGCGGGGGATAGCACCGGGGAGCTGTTTTTT CASSPGLAGDSTGELFF
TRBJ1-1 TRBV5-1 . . TGCGCCAGCAGCTCGGTTGGACAGTTGAACACTGAAGCTTTCTTT CASSSVGQLNTEAFF
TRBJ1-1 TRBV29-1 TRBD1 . TGCAGCGTTTCTAAGGGGACAGGGCGCACTGAAGCTTTCTTT CSVSKGTGRTEAFF
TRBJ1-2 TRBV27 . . TGTGCCAGCAGTTGGGGAGGGGGAGCCGGCTACACCTTC CASSWGGGAGYTF
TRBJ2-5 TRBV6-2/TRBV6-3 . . TGTGCCAGCAGTAACCACGGGGGGCGGGAGGAGACCCAGTACTTC CASSNHGGREETQYF
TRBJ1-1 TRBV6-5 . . TGTGCCAGCAGTTCCTTTTTTGGGCAGACAAACACTGAAGCTTTCTTT CASSSFFGQTNTEAFF
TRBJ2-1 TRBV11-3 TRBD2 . TGTGCCAGCAGCTTAGTAGCGGGGGGCTCCAATGAGCAGTTCTTC CASSLVAGGSNEQFF
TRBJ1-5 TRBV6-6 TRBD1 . TGTGCCGCAAAAGGACAGGGGGCCGGCAATCAGCCCCAGCATTTT CAAKGQGAGNQPQHF
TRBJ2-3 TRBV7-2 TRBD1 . TGTGCCAGCAGCACGGACAGGGGGCGCGCAGATACGCAGTATTTT CASSTDRGRADTQYF
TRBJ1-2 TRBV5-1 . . TGCGCCAGCAGCTTGGACACTAACTATGGCTACACCTTC CASSLDTNYGYTF
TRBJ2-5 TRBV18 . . TGTGCCAGCTCACTTCATAGGCCCGGAGTGATGGGTCAAGAGACCCAGTACTTC CASSLHRPGVMGQETQYF
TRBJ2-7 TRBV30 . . TGTGCCTCCAGCACGAGGACAGCCTACGAGCAGTACTTC CASSTRTAYEQYF
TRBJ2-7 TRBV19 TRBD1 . TGTGCCAGTACTAGGACAGGGGAATCCTCCTACGAGCAGTACTTC CASTRTGESSYEQYF
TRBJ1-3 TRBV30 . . TGTGCCTGGACCTTCTCTGGAAACACCATATATTTT CAWTFSGNTIYF
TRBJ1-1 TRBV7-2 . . TGTGCCAGCAGTCTTCGAAACACGTTGGCTTTCTTT CASSLRNTLAFF
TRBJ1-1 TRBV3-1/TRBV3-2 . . TGTGCCAGCAGCCAAATGCAGGGCAGCACTGAAGCTTTCTTT CASSQMQGSTEAFF
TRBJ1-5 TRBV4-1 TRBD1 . TGCGCCAGCAGCCAAGGCAGGGGGCAATTTCAGCCCCAGCATTTT CASSQGRGQFQPQHF
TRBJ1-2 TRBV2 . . TGTGCCAGCACCCTTGACGTCGGGGTTTCCAACTATGGCTACACCTTC CASTLDVGVSNYGYTF
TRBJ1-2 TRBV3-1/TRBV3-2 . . TGTGCCAGCAGCCAATACAAGTTTTTTAACTATGGCTACACCTTC CASSQYKFFNYGYTF
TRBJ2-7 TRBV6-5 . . TGTGCCAGCAGCACCTACAGGGATGGCGAGCAGTACTTC CASSTYRDGEQYF
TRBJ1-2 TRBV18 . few TGTGCCAGCTCACCATTCACAGCCACTAACTATGGCTACACCTTC CASSPFTATNYGYTF
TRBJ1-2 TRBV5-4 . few TGTGCCAGCAGCCAGGCGACAGTTTATGGCTACACCTTC CASSQATVYGYTF
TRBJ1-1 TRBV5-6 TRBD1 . TGTGCCAGCAGCCCGTCGACAGGGGGCACTGAAGCTTTCTTT CASSPSTGGTEAFF
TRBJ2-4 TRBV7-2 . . TGTGCCAGCAGCTTAGCGGGGACACAATACATTCAGTACTTC CASSLAGTQYIQYF
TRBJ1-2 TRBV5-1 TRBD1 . TGCGCCAGCATGGGGACGACAGGGAAGATCTATGGCTACACCTTC CASMGTTGKIYGYTF
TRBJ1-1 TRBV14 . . TGTGCCAGCAGCCCCCGGGGGGGCTGGACTGAAGCTTTCTTT CASSPRGGWTEAFF
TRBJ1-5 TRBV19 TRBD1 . TGTGCCAGTAGTATACAGGGGGTTGCGGGCAATCAGCCCCAGCATTTT CASSIQGVAGNQPQHF
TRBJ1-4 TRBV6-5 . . TGTGCCAGCAGTTCCCATATGACAGGAAATGAAAAACTGTTTTTT CASSSHMTGNEKLFF
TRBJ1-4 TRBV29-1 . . TGCAGCGTTGAGGGAGGCGGTGACAATGAAAAACTGTTTTTT CSVEGGGDNEKLFF